Listed here is a single TCR beta chain. Its target antigen remains unknown. Per-base qualities were not stored, and no clone one base away is much larger. From the cysteine through the phenylalanine, the CDR3 covers 15 amino acids. Only the CDR3 DNA stays, 45 bases, in frame from base 1. CDR1 is given as SNHLY and CDR2 as FYNNEI, both from the germline V gene. At the junction V is shortened by 4 bases and J by 1 base, with 8 bases in between. Collaborating institutions collected whole blood in K2EDTA tubes following their own protocols. For TCRbeta analysis, collaborators shipped samples as frozen whole blood, isolated PBMCs, or DNA extracted from either of those sample types. This specimen comes from a study of blood T cell repertoires in COVID-19 (dated by TCRdb to about 2020). Describing the broader study: Samples covering the acute and convalescent phases of COVID-19 were provided by collaborators in the United States, Italy and Spain. The samples were drawn from the first 160 participants of the ongoing ImmuneRACE study and from 1,200 or so subjects provided by 6 global collaborators. The dataset comprised deeply sampled blood TCRbeta repertoires from subjects exposed to, actively infected with, or recovered from COVID-19. Sample metadata almost always included a de-identified subject ID, COVID-19 status, age in years and sex. The material from the prospective study consisted of cDNA or gDNA derived from T cells, B-cell-depleted T cells, or PBMCs. A freely available public database, intended as a resource for researchers studying the immune response to SARS-CoV-2, is where the repertoires were released. Where HLA class I and class II types were available, the types were taken from metadata supplied by the sample provider, not from assay-based typing. The investigation overall reported the following: Clinical and demographic metadata were provided uncurated, with the amount varying by source and participant.

TCRbeta CDR3 regions were amplified from genomic DNA by means of the immunoSEQ Assay, a bias-controlled multiplex PCR. Per the original workflow: Nucleated cell counts per sample were estimated from amplification of reference gene primers within the assay. To quantify the absolute abundance of each unique TCRbeta CDR3 rearrangement, sequence reads were collapsed and filtered. Productive Simpson clonality was computed per sample as the square root of Simpson's diversity index over productive rearrangements. TCRdb stores this immuneACCESS table with in-frame sequences only. Part of the clones is absent; in the studies checked, under half of the shortfall reflects unresolved V genes, and no reason is known for the rest. The V and J calls and clone size come from that table; D and trimming were worked out from the DNA. In all, the sample holds about 260,000 clones, and 85% to 90% of those were seen once. 3.6% of the sample comes from the top ten.

This TCR came from a man between 18 and 29 years old with active or convalescent COVID-19. The sequencing input was peripheral blood. The rearrangement joined TRBV2 to TRBJ2-6, with the D gene call left open. The CDR3 here reads CASSAGRSGANVLTF. The nucleotides are TGTGCCAGCAGTGCGGGTCGATCTGGGGCCAACGTCCTGACTTTC.